This TCR beta chain was recorded in a study of identical twins. Overall study findings and caveats: In beta out-of-frame sequences, the excess sharing between twins was weaker. Researchers caution that invariant MAIT and iNKT cells could partly confound zero-insertion analyses. Twin pairs' shared out-of-frame alpha sequences were enriched in low generation probability.

Deletions cut 2 bases from V and 2 bases from J, with 9 bases between. The CDR3 is 14 residues long. In germline, CDR1 is SGHRS, CDR2 YFSETQ. As for this clonotype: The antigen is not known.

One entry per CDR3 protein results from TCRdb running MiXCR on the 5' RACE reads. The profile covers roughly 500,000 distinct CDR3 sequences, with roughly a fifth appearing a single time and 0.75% to 0.95% taken by the ten largest. These records were also assigned to another study, of T cells expressing NK-cell markers. Turning to that study: Certain NKG2C+ T cell clones were expanded, and their HCMV specificity remained unclear.

The rearrangement uses TRBV5-1 and TRBJ2-3; weak D call: TRBD2 (5 bases). This TCR was recovered from a woman younger than 30 in good health. The sequenced sample consisted of CD4+ T cells sorted from blood. CDR3 sequence (DNA): TGCGCCAGCAGCTTCGGACTTAACACAGATACGCAGTATTTT. Protein sequence: CASSFGLNTDTQYF. The entire variable domain, with the rest obtained from reference TRBV5-1 and TRBJ2-3, is as follows: KAGVTQTPRYLIKTRGQQVTLSCSPISGHRSVSWYQQTPGQGLQFLFEYFSETQRNKGNFPGRFSGRQFSNSRSEMNVSTLELGDSALYLCASSFGLNTDTQYFGPGTRLTVL.